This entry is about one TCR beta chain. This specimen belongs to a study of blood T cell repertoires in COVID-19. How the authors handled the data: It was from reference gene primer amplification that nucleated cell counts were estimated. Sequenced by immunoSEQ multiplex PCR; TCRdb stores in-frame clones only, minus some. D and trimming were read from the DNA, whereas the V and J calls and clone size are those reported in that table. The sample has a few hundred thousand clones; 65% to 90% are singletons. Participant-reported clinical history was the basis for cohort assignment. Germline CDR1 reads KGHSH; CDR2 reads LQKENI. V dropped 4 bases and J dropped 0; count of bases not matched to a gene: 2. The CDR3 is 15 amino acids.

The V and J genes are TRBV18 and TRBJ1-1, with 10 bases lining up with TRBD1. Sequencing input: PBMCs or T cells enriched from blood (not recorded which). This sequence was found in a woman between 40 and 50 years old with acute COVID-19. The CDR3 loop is CASSRDRGVNTEAFF. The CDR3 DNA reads TGTGCCAGCTCACGGGACAGGGGTGTGAACACTGAAGCTTTCTTT.